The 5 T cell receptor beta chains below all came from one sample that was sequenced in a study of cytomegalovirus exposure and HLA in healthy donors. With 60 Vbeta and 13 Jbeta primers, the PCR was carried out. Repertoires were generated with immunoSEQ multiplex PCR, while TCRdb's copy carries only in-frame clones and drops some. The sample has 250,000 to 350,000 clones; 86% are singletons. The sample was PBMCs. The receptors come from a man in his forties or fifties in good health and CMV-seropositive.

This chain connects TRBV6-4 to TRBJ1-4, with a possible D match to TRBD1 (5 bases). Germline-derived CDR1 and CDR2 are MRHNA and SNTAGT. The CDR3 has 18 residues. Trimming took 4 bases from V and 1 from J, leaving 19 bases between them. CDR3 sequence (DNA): TGTGCCAGCAGTGGTCGGGGGGAGGGCATGGAAACTAATGAAAAACTGTTTTTT. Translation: CASSGRGEGMETNEKLFF.

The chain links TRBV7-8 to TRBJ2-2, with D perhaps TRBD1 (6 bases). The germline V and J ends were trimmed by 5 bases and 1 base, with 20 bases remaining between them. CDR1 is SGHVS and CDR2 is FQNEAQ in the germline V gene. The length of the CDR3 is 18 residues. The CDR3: CASSPTTDRFMNTGELFF. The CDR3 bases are TGTGCCAGCAGCCCGACTACTGACAGGTTTATGAACACCGGGGAGCTGTTTTTT.

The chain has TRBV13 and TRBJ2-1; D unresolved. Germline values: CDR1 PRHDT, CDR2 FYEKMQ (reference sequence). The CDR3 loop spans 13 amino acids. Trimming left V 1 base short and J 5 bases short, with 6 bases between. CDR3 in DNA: TGTGCCAGCAGCTTAGACAGCCACAATGAGCAGTTCTTC. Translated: CASSLDSHNEQFF.

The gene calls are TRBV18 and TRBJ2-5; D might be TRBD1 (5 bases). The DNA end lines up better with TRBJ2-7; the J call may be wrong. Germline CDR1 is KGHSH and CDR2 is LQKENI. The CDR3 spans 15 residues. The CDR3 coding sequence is TGTGCCAGCTCACCAGATTTCAGGGCCTCCTACGAGCAGTACTTC. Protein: CASSPDFRASYEQYF.

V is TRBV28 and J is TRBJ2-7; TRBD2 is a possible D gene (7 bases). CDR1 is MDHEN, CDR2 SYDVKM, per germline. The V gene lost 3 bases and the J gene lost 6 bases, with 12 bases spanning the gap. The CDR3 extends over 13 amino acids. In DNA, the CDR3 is TGTGCCAGCAGTTTTAGGGGGGGAGGCGAGCAGTACTTC. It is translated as CASSFRGGGEQYF.